This is a list of T cell receptor beta chains from one sample in a study of blood T cell repertoires in COVID-19. Libraries were prepared by immunoSEQ multiplex PCR; TCRdb keeps only in-frame clonotypes and omits some of them. The sample lists 200,000 to 300,000 clones, 88% seen once, with about 0.7% in the top ten. The sequenced material came from peripheral blood. These receptors were taken from a human donor in a cohort sampled during active COVID-19. CDR3s include the opening cysteine and the closing phenylalanine or tryptophan. Each record gives: D gene, V gene, clone size, CDR3 protein. The D gene is left open where the match is weak. Some rows have no size entry. The others give once, few or many, or a class for an expanded clone.

D gene: TRBD1
V gene: TRBV27
clone size: .
CDR3 protein: CASSSAGTGGSRSYEQYF

D gene: .
V gene: TRBV25-1
clone size: .
CDR3 protein: CASQTRGLLTDTQYF

D gene: .
V gene: TRBV28
clone size: .
CDR3 protein: CASTYREVNTEAFF

D gene: TRBD1
V gene: TRBV27
clone size: .
CDR3 protein: CASSLFQGVRNSPLHF

D gene: .
V gene: TRBV4-2
clone size: .
CDR3 protein: CASSQDMREELFF

D gene: .
V gene: TRBV4-3
clone size: .
CDR3 protein: CASSQDRVAGEGEKLFF

D gene: TRBD1
V gene: TRBV28
clone size: .
CDR3 protein: CASSHPRQGNHEQYF

D gene: .
V gene: TRBV24-1
clone size: .
CDR3 protein: CATEVGTLTYEQYF

D gene: .
V gene: TRBV19
clone size: .
CDR3 protein: CASSTLRDFSYNEQFF

D gene: TRBD2
V gene: TRBV28
clone size: .
CDR3 protein: CASSRSGAGPGELFF

D gene: .
V gene: TRBV6-6
clone size: .
CDR3 protein: CASSYSADSSYNEQFF

D gene: TRBD1
V gene: TRBV18
clone size: .
CDR3 protein: CASSPSGTAKAFF

D gene: TRBD2
V gene: TRBV24-1
clone size: .
CDR3 protein: CATRGTSGGGETQYF

D gene: .
V gene: TRBV6-5
clone size: .
CDR3 protein: CATLTWAEAFF

D gene: TRBD2
V gene: TRBV2
clone size: few
CDR3 protein: CASSEGRESDEQYF

D gene: TRBD1
V gene: TRBV7-9
clone size: .
CDR3 protein: CASSWGTGEYEQYF

D gene: .
V gene: TRBV4-3
clone size: .
CDR3 protein: CASSQGTTRGEQYF

D gene: .
V gene: TRBV11-2
clone size: .
CDR3 protein: CASSLWGRGSDTEAFF

D gene: .
V gene: TRBV7-2
clone size: .
CDR3 protein: CASSSFDTYEQYF

D gene: TRBD1
V gene: TRBV18
clone size: .
CDR3 protein: CASSRPGQNEKLFF

D gene: .
V gene: TRBV19
clone size: few
CDR3 protein: CASLGSRNYGYTF

D gene: .
V gene: TRBV7-2
clone size: .
CDR3 protein: CASSLYPNTEAFF

D gene: .
V gene: TRBV19
clone size: once
CDR3 protein: CASSIGQDYEQYF

D gene: TRBD2
V gene: TRBV10-3
clone size: .
CDR3 protein: CAISDTSGGSSGANVLTF

D gene: .
V gene: TRBV21-1
clone size: .
CDR3 protein: CASSKDRDGYTF

D gene: TRBD1
V gene: TRBV2
clone size: few
CDR3 protein: CASSFQGAGGYTF

D gene: .
V gene: TRBV28
clone size: .
CDR3 protein: CASSLHMVTHTEAFF

D gene: TRBD2
V gene: TRBV5-6
clone size: .
CDR3 protein: CASSSGTSGSGYEQYF

D gene: TRBD1
V gene: TRBV11-2
clone size: .
CDR3 protein: CASSHRGGSTDTQYF

D gene: .
V gene: TRBV7-2
clone size: .
CDR3 protein: CASSLARVAGANVLTF

D gene: TRBD1
V gene: TRBV12-5
clone size: .
CDR3 protein: CASGLVRRTGESHEQYF

D gene: TRBD1
V gene: TRBV5-6
clone size: few
CDR3 protein: CASDATGNGYTF

D gene: TRBD2
V gene: TRBV5-1
clone size: .
CDR3 protein: CASTPTSGADTQYF

D gene: .
V gene: TRBV7-9
clone size: .
CDR3 protein: CASSPQTDYEQYF

D gene: .
V gene: TRBV12-2
clone size: once
CDR3 protein: CASRPRDYSYNEQFF

D gene: .
V gene: TRBV27
clone size: .
CDR3 protein: CASSLRGRYTEAFF

D gene: .
V gene: TRBV29-1
clone size: .
CDR3 protein: CSVEGTRSASYGQYF

D gene: .
V gene: TRBV7-9
clone size: .
CDR3 protein: CASSLALDGMGELFF

D gene: TRBD1
V gene: TRBV9
clone size: .
CDR3 protein: CASSEGQGGSGEKLFF